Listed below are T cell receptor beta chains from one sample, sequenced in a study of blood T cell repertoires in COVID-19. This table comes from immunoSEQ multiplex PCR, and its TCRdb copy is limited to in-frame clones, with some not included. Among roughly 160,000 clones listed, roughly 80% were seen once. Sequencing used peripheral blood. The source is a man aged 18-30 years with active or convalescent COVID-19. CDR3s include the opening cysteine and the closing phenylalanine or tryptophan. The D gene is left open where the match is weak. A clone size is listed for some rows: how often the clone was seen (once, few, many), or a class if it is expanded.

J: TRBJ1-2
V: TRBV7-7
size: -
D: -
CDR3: CASSHRAGYGYTF
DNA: TGTGCCAGCAGCCATAGGGCGGGGTATGGCTACACCTTC

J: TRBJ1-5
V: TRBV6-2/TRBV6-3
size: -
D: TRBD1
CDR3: CASSYRTGSAGNQPQHF
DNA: TGTGCCAGCAGTTATAGGACAGGGAGCGCGGGCAATCAGCCCCAGCATTTT

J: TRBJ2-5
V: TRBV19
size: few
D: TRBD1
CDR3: CASSTGTEYGTQYF
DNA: TGTGCCAGTAGTACCGGGACAGAATATGGGACCCAGTACTTC

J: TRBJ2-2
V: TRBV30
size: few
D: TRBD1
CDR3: CAWGQGTTGELFF
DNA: TGTGCCTGGGGACAGGGGACGACCGGGGAGCTGTTTTTT

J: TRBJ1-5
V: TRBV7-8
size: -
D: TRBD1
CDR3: CASSEQGTSNQPQHF
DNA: TGTGCCAGCAGTGAACAGGGGACGAGCAATCAGCCCCAGCATTTT

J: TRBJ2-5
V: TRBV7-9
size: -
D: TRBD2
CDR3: CASNPSGGDQTQYF
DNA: TGTGCCAGCAACCCTAGCGGGGGGGATCAGACCCAGTACTTC

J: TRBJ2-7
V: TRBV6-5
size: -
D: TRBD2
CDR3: CASMRLAGGHEQYF
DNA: TGTGCCAGCATGAGGCTAGCGGGGGGCCACGAGCAGTACTTC

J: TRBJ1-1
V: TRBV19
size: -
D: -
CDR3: CASNPGHRNTEAFF
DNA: TGTGCCAGTAACCCGGGACATCGTAACACTGAAGCTTTCTTT

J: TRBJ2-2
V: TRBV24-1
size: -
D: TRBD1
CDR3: CATTGTTGGTGELFF
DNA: TGTGCCACCACCGGAACGACAGGGGGTACCGGGGAGCTGTTTTTT

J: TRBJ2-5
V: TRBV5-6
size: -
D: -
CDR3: CASRGGQETQYF
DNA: TGTGCCAGCAGAGGCGGTCAAGAGACCCAGTACTTC

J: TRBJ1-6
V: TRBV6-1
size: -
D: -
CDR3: CASSEGPGYSPLHF
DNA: TGTGCCAGCAGTGAGGGGCCCGGGTATTCACCCCTCCACTTT

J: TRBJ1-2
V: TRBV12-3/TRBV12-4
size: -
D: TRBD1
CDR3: CASSPDRGLGYTF
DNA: TGTGCCAGCAGTCCAGACAGGGGGCTTGGCTACACCTTC

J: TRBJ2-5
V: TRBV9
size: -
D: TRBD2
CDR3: CASSLSGGAWETQYF
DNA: TGTGCCAGCAGTCTAAGCGGGGGGGCCTGGGAGACCCAGTACTTC

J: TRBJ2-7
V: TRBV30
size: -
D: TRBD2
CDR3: CAWSGLAGGWDYEQYF
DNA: TGTGCCTGGTCGGGACTAGCGGGAGGGTGGGACTACGAGCAGTACTTC

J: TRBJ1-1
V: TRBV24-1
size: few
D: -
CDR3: CATGPPDSPNTEAFF
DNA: TGTGCCACTGGCCCCCCAGACAGTCCCAACACTGAAGCTTTCTTT

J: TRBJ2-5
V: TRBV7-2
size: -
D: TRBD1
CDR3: CASSPRTGQETQYF
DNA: TGTGCCAGCAGCCCGAGGACAGGCCAAGAGACCCAGTACTTC